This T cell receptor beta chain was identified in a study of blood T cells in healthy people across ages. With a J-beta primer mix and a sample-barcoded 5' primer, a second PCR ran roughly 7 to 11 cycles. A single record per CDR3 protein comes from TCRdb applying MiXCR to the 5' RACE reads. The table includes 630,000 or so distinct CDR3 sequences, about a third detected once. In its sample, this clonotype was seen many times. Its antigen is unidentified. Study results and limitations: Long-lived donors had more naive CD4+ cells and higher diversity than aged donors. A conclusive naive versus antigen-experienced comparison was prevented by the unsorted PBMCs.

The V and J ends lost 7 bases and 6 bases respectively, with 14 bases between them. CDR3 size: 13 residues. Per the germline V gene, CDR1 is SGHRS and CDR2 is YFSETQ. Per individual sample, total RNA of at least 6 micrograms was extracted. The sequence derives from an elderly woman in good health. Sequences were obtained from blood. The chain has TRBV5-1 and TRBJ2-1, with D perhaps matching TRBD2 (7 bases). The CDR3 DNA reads TGCGCCAGCGCGAGGGGGGGGTTCAATGAGCAGTTCTTC. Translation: CASARGGFNEQFF.